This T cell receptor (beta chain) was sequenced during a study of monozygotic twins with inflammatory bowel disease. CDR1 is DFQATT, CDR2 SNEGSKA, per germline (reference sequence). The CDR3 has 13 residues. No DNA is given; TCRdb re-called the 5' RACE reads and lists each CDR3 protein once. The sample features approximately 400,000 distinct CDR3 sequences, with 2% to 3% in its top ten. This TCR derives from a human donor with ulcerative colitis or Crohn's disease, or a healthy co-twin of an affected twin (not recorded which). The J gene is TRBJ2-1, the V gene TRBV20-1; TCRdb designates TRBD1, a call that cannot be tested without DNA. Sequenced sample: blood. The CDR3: CSAPVQGAGEQFF.